This entry describes one T cell receptor (beta chain). Antigen unknown. The entry originates in a study of T cell clones after liver transplantation. Study in general: In this trial, immunosuppression withdrawal was attempted within 2 years of liver transplant. As an antigen-independent comparator, third-party-reactive TCRbeta sequences came from pre-transplant mixed lymphocyte reactions. Whole-study results and caveats: The donor-reactive repertoire was only partly measurable in a couple of subjects, lacking donor cells.

Germline CDR1 WNHNN, CDR2 SYGVQD (reference sequence). The CDR3 is 11 residues long. V was clipped by 3 bases and J by 6 bases, with 3 bases between them. Clones were sequenced by immunoSEQ multiplex PCR, and TCRdb holds only the in-frame ones, with some missing. The table lists roughly 120,000 clones, less than 95% of them singletons, with around 0.8% in the top ten. This TCR derives from a human patient who received a liver transplant. Some of the T cells may derive from the graft donor. Source: CD4+ T cells from blood, taken 12 months after liver transplant. The chain links TRBV10-1 to TRBJ1-3; D is unclear. The CDR3 is CASSDLNTIYF. The CDR3 DNA reads as TGCGCCAGCAGTGACCTAAACACCATATATTTT.